Here is one T cell receptor beta chain with its context. What it binds is not known. The data were obtained in a study of T cell responses to AZD1222 COVID-19 vaccine. V lost 2 bases, J lost 0 bases, and 11 bases lay in between. CDR1 GTSNPN and CDR2 SVGIG come from the germline V gene (reference sequence). This CDR3 region has 15 residues. Notes on the study in general: Most donors were white British, females outnumbered males, and clonal diversity was possibly underestimated.

The protocol was immunoSEQ multiplex PCR, while the TCRdb copy is restricted to in-frame clones and leaves out a portion. The table lists approximately 130,000 clones, 85% to 95% of them singletons. The chain couples TRBV30 to TRBJ2-1; no reliable D call. The sample in question was peripheral blood, obtained on day 0 of AZD1222 vaccination. The TCR comes from an adult in good health. This CDR3 is CAWSKPLSSYNEQFF. The CDR3 DNA reads as TGTGCCTGGAGTAAGCCGCTGAGCTCCTACAATGAGCAGTTCTTC.